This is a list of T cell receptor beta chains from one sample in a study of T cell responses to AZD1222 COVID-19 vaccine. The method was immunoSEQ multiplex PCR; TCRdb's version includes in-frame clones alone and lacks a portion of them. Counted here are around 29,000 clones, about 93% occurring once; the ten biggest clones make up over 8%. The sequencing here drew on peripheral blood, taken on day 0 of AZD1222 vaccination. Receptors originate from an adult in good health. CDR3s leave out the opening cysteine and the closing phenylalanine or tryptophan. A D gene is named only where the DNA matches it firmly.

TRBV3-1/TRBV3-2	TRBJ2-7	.	ASSLLSSYEQY
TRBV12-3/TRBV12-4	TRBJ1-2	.	ASSPGYGYT
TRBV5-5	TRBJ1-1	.	ASSFNTEAF
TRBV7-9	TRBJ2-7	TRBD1	ASSANQNRGIPYEQY
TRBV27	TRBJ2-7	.	ASSLLTGRHEQY
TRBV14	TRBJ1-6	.	ASSQEWGFNSPLH
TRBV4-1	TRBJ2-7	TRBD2	ASSLGGTTSYEQY
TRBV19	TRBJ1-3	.	ASSLGHKLGNTIY
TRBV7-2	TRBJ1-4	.	ASSPQGGGSEKLF
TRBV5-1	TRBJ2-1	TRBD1	ASSLGQGNEQF
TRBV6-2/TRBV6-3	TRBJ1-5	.	ASSHQGLRGNQPQH
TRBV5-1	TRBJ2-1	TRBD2	ASSKTSGSDIYNEQF
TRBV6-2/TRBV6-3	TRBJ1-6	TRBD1	ASSFGTGSSYNSPLH
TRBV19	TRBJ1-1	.	ASSIVETNTEAF
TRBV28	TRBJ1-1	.	ASSLGQLWSEAF
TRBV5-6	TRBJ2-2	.	ASSLSTGAGELF
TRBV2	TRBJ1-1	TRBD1	ASRTGAMNTEAF
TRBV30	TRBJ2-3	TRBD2	AWAPWAGGWNTQY
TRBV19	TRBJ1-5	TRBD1	ASSLTGTANQPQH
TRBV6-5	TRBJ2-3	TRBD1	ASSARGDTQY
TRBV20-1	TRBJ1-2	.	SASPQGYGYT
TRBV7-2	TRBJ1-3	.	ASSLPPGNTIY
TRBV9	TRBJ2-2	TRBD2	ASSAGLAGGPGTGELF
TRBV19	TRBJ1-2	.	ASSIGEQKNYGYT
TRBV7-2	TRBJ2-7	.	ASSLSEALWDEQY
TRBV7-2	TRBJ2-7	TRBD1	ASSAQTGPYEQY
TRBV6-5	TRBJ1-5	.	ASSQTGNQPQH
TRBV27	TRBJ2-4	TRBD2	ASSLPTSRRAKNIQY
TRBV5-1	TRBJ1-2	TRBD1	ASSRRQGSGYT
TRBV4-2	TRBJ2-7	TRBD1	ASSPTGGSYEQY
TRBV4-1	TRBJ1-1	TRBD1	ASSPRDRKNTEAF
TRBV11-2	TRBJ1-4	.	ASSPHLREKLF
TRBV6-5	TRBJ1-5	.	ASGASNQPQH
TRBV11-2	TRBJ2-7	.	ASSLASRVNYEQY
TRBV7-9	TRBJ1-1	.	ASNLPRFLNTEAF
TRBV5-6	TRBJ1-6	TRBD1	ASSWTGEANSPLH
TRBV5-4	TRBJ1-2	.	ASSLGTVYGYT
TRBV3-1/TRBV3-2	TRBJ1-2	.	ASSSGGVGYGYT
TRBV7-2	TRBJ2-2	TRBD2	ASSSTSGYTGELF
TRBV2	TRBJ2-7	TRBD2	ASRALAGAYEQY
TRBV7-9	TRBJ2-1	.	ASSLQGRENEQF
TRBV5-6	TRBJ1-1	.	ASSFRTEAF
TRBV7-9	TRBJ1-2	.	ASSLGDLPCT
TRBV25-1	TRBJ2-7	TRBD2	ASNRLARLYEQY
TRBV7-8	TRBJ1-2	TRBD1	ASSSTGALQGYGYT
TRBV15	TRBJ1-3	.	ATSRWGYSGNTIY
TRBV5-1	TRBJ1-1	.	ASSLQYGETEAF
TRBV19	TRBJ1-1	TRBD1	ASSMGQGDTEAF
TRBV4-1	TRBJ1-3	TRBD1	ASSQGQTGGGGNTIY
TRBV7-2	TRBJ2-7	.	ASSPLAGNEQY
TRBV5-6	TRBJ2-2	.	ASSLQNTGELF